These 18 T cell receptor beta chains came from one sample sequenced in a study of blood T cell repertoires in COVID-19 (TCRdb year 2020). Receptor amplification or capture employed the immunoSEQ multiplex PCR assay. Entries here come from immuneACCESS through TCRdb and include only in-frame sequences with V and J called. Some clones fail to appear in such tables; in the studies checked, an unresolved V gene covers under half of the shortfall, and the cause of the remainder is unknown. This sample lists 75,000 to 95,000 clones; 84% were detected once. Together, the top ten hold roughly 6.2% of the sample. The source material was peripheral blood. These TCRs come from a man aged 60-69 years with acute or convalescent COVID-19.

The V gene is TRBV3-1 (or the pseudogene TRBV3-2), the J gene TRBJ1-5, with 7 bases that match TRBD1. The length of the CDR3 is 17 residues. The germline gives CDR1 LGHDT, CDR2 YNNKEL (reference sequence). V shed 1 base, J shed 1 base, and the junction held 7 bases outside the gene matches. CDR3 region: CASSQGRQGSSNQPQHF. The CDR3 region has the DNA TGTGCCAGCAGCCAAGGTCGACAGGGTTCAAGCAATCAGCCCCAGCATTTT.

This chain uses TRBV29-1 with TRBJ1-1, with a weak D call TRBD1 (5 bases). Per germline, CDR1 SQVTM and CDR2 ANQGSEA. The CDR3 extends over 13 amino acids. The V and J ends lost 3 bases and 0 bases respectively, with 8 bases between them. The CDR3 spells CSVERGMNTEAFF. For the CDR3, the DNA is TGCAGCGTTGAGCGGGGGATGAACACTGAAGCTTTCTTT.

The CDR3 DNA reads as TGTGCCTGGAGCCTGGGGGGATGGGATGAAAAACTGTTTTTT. Its translation is CAWSLGGWDEKLFF. The V call is TRBV30, the J call TRBJ1-4, with a weak D call TRBD1 (5 bases). The V gene lost 3 bases and the J gene lost 6 bases, with 14 bases spanning the gap. Germline V gene sequence: CDR1 GTSNPN, CDR2 SVGIG (reference sequence). CDR3 length equals 14 residues.

The rearrangement joins TRBV11-3 to TRBJ2-1; D is unresolved. V lost 4 bases to trimming and J lost 2 bases, with 12 bases between them. The CDR3 has 15 amino acids. Germline V CDR1 and CDR2: SGHNT, YENEEA. The CDR3 spells CASSSSLTPYNEQFF. The CDR3 bases are TGTGCCAGCAGCTCATCTTTGACACCCTACAATGAGCAGTTCTTC.

The chain uses TRBV6-2 or TRBV6-3 and TRBJ2-5, with D possibly TRBD2 on 6 matching bases. The CDR3 totals 16 residues. The V gene lost 2 bases and the J gene lost 2 bases, with 15 bases spanning the gap. Germline CDR1 is MNHEY and CDR2 is SVGEGT. The CDR3 region has the DNA TGTGCCAGCAGTTACCCCGCCCGGGACTTGCAAGAGACCCAGTACTTC. Protein product: CASSYPARDLQETQYF.

The chain recombines TRBV19 with TRBJ1-5; D is possibly TRBD1 (6 bases). Per germline, CDR1 LNHDA and CDR2 SQIVND (reference sequence). CDR3 length equals 14 residues. V lost 7 bases to trimming and J lost 0 bases, with 10 bases between them. CDR3 nucleotides: TGTGCCAGTACCGGACAGTATAGCAATCAGCCCCAGCATTTT. Residues: CASTGQYSNQPQHF.

V gene TRBV4-3 combines with J gene TRBJ2-3, with D hard to call. The CDR3 runs 14 residues. The V end was cut by 0 bases, the J end by 0 bases, with 4 bases between. Per the germline V gene, CDR1 is LGHNA and CDR2 is YSLEER. The CDR3 loop is CASSQDPSTDTQYF. CDR3 nucleotides: TGCGCCAGCAGCCAAGACCCTAGCACAGATACGCAGTATTTT.

The gene calls are TRBV4-2 and TRBJ2-5, with 8 bases aligning to TRBD2. V lost 5 bases to trimming and J lost 5 bases; unmatched junction nucleotides: 16. The CDR3 spans 17 residues. Germline V gives CDR1 LGHNA, CDR2 YNFKEQ. The CDR3 bases are TGTGCCAGCAGCACGCGGACTAGCATAGGAGTAGGGGAGACCCAGTACTTC. Translating gives CASSTRTSIGVGETQYF.

The rearrangement joins TRBV7-2 to TRBJ2-3, with D maybe TRBD1 (5 bases). CDR3 length: 15 residues. The V end lost 5 bases, the J end lost 2 bases, and 14 bases lay between the germline ends. Per the germline V gene, CDR1 is SGHTA and CDR2 is FQGNSA. CDR3 nucleotide sequence: TGTGCCAGCAGCACAAGGGGCAGGGTCACAGATACGCAGTATTTT. This sequence encodes CASSTRGRVTDTQYF.

V is TRBV13 and J is TRBJ2-1; perhaps TRBD2 as D (6 bases). Trimming left V 1 base short and J 4 bases short, with 14 bases between. Germline V gene data show CDR1 as PRHDT and CDR2 as FYEKMQ (reference sequence). This CDR3 has 16 residues. CDR3 amino acids: CASSLEAGGAYNEQFF. The CDR3 region has the DNA TGTGCCAGCAGCTTAGAGGCGGGCGGGGCTTACAATGAGCAGTTCTTC.

This sequence joins TRBV29-1 and TRBJ1-2; D call uncertain. Germline CDR1 SQVTM, CDR2 ANQGSEA. V lost 2 bases and J 4 bases, leaving 17 bases between the germline ends. This CDR3 is built from 15 residues. The chain's CDR3 is CSVENPWSHSYGYTF. CDR3 DNA: TGCAGCGTTGAAAACCCTTGGTCACATTCCTATGGCTACACCTTC.

The chain joins TRBV7-9 to TRBJ2-1; TRBD2 matches 13 bases. Losses at the gene ends were 2 bases for V and 0 bases for J; bases not matched to a gene: 4. The length of the CDR3 is 18 residues. CDR1 and CDR2 (germline): SEHNR, FQNEAQ (reference sequence). CDR3 in amino acids: CASSLQGLAGSSYNEQFF. The CDR3, as DNA: TGTGCCAGCAGCTTACAGGGACTAGCGGGGAGCTCCTACAATGAGCAGTTCTTC. Full variable domain (missing parts from reference TRBV7-9 and TRBJ2-1): DTGVSQNPRHKITKRGQNVTFRCDPISEHNRLYWYRQTLGQGPEFLTYFQNEAQLEKSRLLSDRFSAERPKGSFSTLEIQRTEQGDSAMYLCASSLQGLAGSSYNEQFFGPGTRLTVL.

The CDR3 loop reads CASSASGEETQYF. The CDR3 DNA sequence: TGTGCCAGCAGCGCCAGCGGGGAAGAGACCCAGTACTTC. The chain is built from TRBV5-4 and TRBJ2-5; 7 bases line up with TRBD2. Germline V gene data show CDR1 as SGHNT and CDR2 as YYREEE (reference sequence). With V trimmed by 4 bases and J by 3 bases, 3 bases remained unmatched. This CDR3 contains 13 residues. Full variable domain (remainder filled in from reference TRBV5-4 and TRBJ2-5): ETGVTQSPTHLIKTRGQQVTLRCSSQSGHNTVSWYQQALGQGPQFIFQYYREEENGRGNFPPRFSGLQFPNYSSELNVNALELDDSALYLCASSASGEETQYFGPGTRLLVL.

The chain links TRBV10-3 to TRBJ1-5; TRBD1 might be the D (6 bases). This CDR3 is 15 amino acids long. V lost 3 bases, J lost 5 bases, and 14 bases lay in between. Germline loops: CDR1 ENHRY, CDR2 SYGVKD. As DNA, the CDR3 is TGTGCCATCAGTGAAGTTGACAGGTTAGATCAGCCCCAGCATTTT. Translation: CAISEVDRLDQPQHF.

V and J are TRBV7-3 and TRBJ2-1; TRBD2 agrees at 9 bases. The CDR3 has 15 residues. In germline, CDR1 is SGHTA, CDR2 FQGTGA. V was pared by 7 bases and J by 8 bases, with 12 bases of the junction left unmatched. CDR3 bases: TGTGCCAGCACCCCCTCCGCGGGGGGGCCGTATGAGCAGTTCTTC. Translation: CASTPSAGGPYEQFF.

The rearrangement joins TRBV28 to TRBJ1-5; 9 bases fit TRBD1. This CDR3 is built from 15 residues. V shed 5 bases and J 6 bases; nucleotides not matched to a gene: 8. Germline V gene lookup returns CDR1 MDHEN and CDR2 SYDVKM. CDR3 in amino acids: CASSEDRGMGQPQHF. CDR3 bases: TGTGCCAGCAGTGAGGACAGGGGAATGGGTCAGCCCCAGCATTTT. The full variable domain, completed using reference TRBV28 and TRBJ1-5, is DVKVTQSSRYLVKRTGEKVFLECVQDMDHENMFWYRQDPGLGLRLIYFSYDVKMKEKGDIPEGYSVSREKKERFSLILESASTNQTSMYLCASSEDRGMGQPQHFGDGTRLSIL.

V and J are TRBV30 and TRBJ1-5; 8 nucleotides align to TRBD1. The germline V gene has CDR1 GTSNPN and CDR2 SVGIG (reference sequence). The CDR3 sequence is 15 residues long. V shed 2 bases, J shed 0 bases, and the junction held 3 bases outside the gene matches. The CDR3 nucleotides read TGTGCCTGGAGTCAGGACAGGGCTAGCAATCAGCCCCAGCATTTT. It yields the protein CAWSQDRASNQPQHF.

This clone was counted once. V usage is TRBV27 and J usage is TRBJ2-5, with 11 bases fitting TRBD1. CDR3 length: 14 amino acids. The trim removed 5 bases at V and 5 bases at J, leaving 4 bases unmatched. In germline, CDR1 is MNHEY, CDR2 SMNVEV (reference sequence). The CDR3 loop is CASSPRTGGETQYF. DNA of the CDR3: TGTGCCAGCAGTCCCAGGACAGGGGGCGAGACCCAGTACTTC.